The 8 T cell receptor beta chains reported below all come from one sample, sequenced in a study of blood T cell repertoires in COVID-19. Profiling relied on immunoSEQ multiplex PCR, and the TCRdb table lists in-frame clones only, not all of them. The sample holds over 130,000 clones, roughly 84% seen once. Sequenced sample: peripheral blood. Source of these receptors: a man younger than 45 with COVID-19, enrolled during active disease.

The rearrangement uses TRBV6-5 and TRBJ1-4, with a tentative D call TRBD1 (6 bases). The CDR3 is made up of 15 amino acids. CDR1 and CDR2 (germline): MNHEY, SVGAGI. Trimming pared 5 bases from V and 6 bases from J, leaving 16 bases between. CDR3 in amino acids: CASSRRGGSDEKLFF. DNA of the CDR3: TGTGCCAGCAGTCGAAGGGGGGGGTCGGATGAAAAACTGTTTTTT.

The chain has TRBV28 and TRBJ1-5; D unclear. This CDR3 has 15 amino acids. The germline CDR1 and CDR2 sequences are MDHEN and SYDVKM. V gave up 7 bases and J gave up 0 bases, with 13 bases separating them. CDR3 protein: CASTPHIGSNQPQHF. CDR3 DNA: TGTGCCAGCACCCCTCACATTGGTAGCAATCAGCCCCAGCATTTT.

The J gene is TRBJ2-7, the V gene TRBV9, with D possibly being TRBD2 (7 bases). The germline V gene encodes CDR1 SGDLS and CDR2 YYNGEE. The V and J ends lost 4 bases and 5 bases respectively, with 13 bases between them. The CDR3 is 13 residues long. CDR3 coding DNA: TGTGCCAGCAGCCCTTGGGGGGGCCACGAGCAGTACTTC. This codes for CASSPWGGHEQYF.

The chain combines TRBV27 with TRBJ1-1, with D uncertain. V was shortened by 3 bases and J by 11 bases, with 19 bases between the two germline ends. Germline V gene data show CDR1 as MNHEY and CDR2 as SMNVEV (reference sequence). This CDR3 has 14 residues. The DNA of the CDR3 is TGTGCCAGCAGTTTGTTTAACAGTGAAAATGAGGCTTTCTTT. Translating it yields CASSLFNSENEAFF.

The V call is TRBV10-3, the J call TRBJ2-5; tentative D call: TRBD2 (6 bases). The CDR3 contains 14 residues. Germline-derived CDR1 and CDR2 are ENHRY and SYGVKD. The ends were cut back, 2 bases at V and 5 bases at J, with 12 bases in the middle. Written as DNA, the CDR3 is TGTGCCATCAGTGAGACGATCAGCGGGGAGACCCAGTACTTC. It is translated as CAISETISGETQYF.

The CDR3 sequence is CASSLSQGRSRETQYF. CDR3 coding DNA: TGTGCCAGCAGCTTGAGCCAGGGCAGGAGTCGAGAGACCCAGTACTTC. V is TRBV5-4 and J is TRBJ2-5, with a weak D call TRBD1 (5 bases). Germline V CDR1 and CDR2: SGHNT, YYREEE (reference sequence). CDR3 length: 16 amino acids. V lost 1 base, J lost 4 bases, and 17 bases lay in between.

The gene calls are TRBV12-3 or TRBV12-4 and TRBJ2-5; no clear D. Trimming cost V 8 bases and J 1 base, with 8 bases left between them. This CDR3 is built from 12 residues. CDR3 in amino acids: CASSERQETQYF. In DNA form, the CDR3 reads TGTGCCAGCTCCGAGCGCCAAGAGACCCAGTACTTC.

J is TRBJ2-5 and V is TRBV11-1, with TRBD1 identical over 12 bases. The V gene's germline CDR1 is SGHAT and CDR2 FQDESV (reference sequence). This CDR3 region has 16 residues. The trim removed 5 bases at V and 4 bases at J, leaving 8 bases unmatched. The chain's CDR3 is CASSPGTGGRRETQYF. CDR3 DNA sequence: TGTGCCAGCAGCCCCGGGACAGGGGGCAGAAGAGAGACCCAGTACTTC.